Here is one T cell receptor (beta chain) with its context. This clonotype is characterized as medium-sized (0.01 to 0.1%). No antigen is known for it. No per-base quality is available; no much larger clone lies one base away. A case-control design nested within a healthcare worker cohort in London, UK, was used, with weekly nasopharyngeal swab PCR tests and blood sampling performed. Between 23 and 31 March 2020, the week of the UK lockdown, healthcare workers were enrolled and then followed up weekly for as long as 16 weeks. The method behind the library was 5' RACE. Sequenced on a NextSeq 500. Unique molecular identifiers were attached to individual cDNA molecules in the TCR library protocol so that sequencing error and PCR bias could be corrected. Both TCR alpha and beta chains were sequenced, and tight co-correlation was observed between alpha and beta sequence abundances in each sample. In the source study's methods: Decombinator V4 was used to annotate TCR sequences for V gene, J gene and CDR3. TCRs were defined as expanded if a significant change between any two time points was detected under a Poisson model with p below 0.0001. TCR abundances were normalised to the total number of TCRs sequenced per sample and were expressed as counts per million. VDJdb, accessed on 1 November 2021, was searched for TCRs annotated for CMV, EBV and SARS-CoV-2, and TCRs annotated for more than one antigen were excluded. The raw public data were reprocessed by TCRdb itself: fastp quality trimming at Q25, MiXCR clonotype calling, in-frame beta chains only. Rows with one shared CDR3 protein collapse into an entry with the most common genes and DNA. TCRdb's processing, not the authors' own work, is the source of the V and J calls. Counted in this sample were tens of thousands of distinct CDR3 sequences; about 6.3% of them appeared once. The top ten clonotypes cover 2.8% of the sample.

The sample belongs to a study of early T cells in non-severe SARS-CoV-2 infection (dated by TCRdb to 2020 to 2023). Concerning the study at large: TCR sequencing used bulk RNA from unsorted whole blood, so alpha and beta chains could not be paired. Points the paper makes about the study in general: VDJdb matching was skewed toward anti-spike CD8 responses and likely underestimated virus-specific expansions by missing private and CD4 specificities.

This receptor was taken from an adult who was a healthcare worker with PCR-confirmed SARS-CoV-2 infection or an uninfected control (not recorded which). The sequences come from whole blood, collected at baseline.

The nucleotides read TGCGCCAGCAGCCAAGATCTAGCGGGGGGGCCAGATACGCAGTATTTT. This translates into CASSQDLAGGPDTQYF. The chain uses TRBV4-3 and TRBJ2-3, and 12 junctional nucleotides match TRBD2. The CDR1 and CDR2 encoded by the germline V gene are LGHNA and YSLEER. The V end gives up 0 bases and the J end 4 bases, leaving 2 bases in the junction not matched to a gene. The CDR3, from cysteine to phenylalanine, totals 16 residues. Of the read, only the CDR3 DNA is kept; its 48 bases are in frame from base 1.